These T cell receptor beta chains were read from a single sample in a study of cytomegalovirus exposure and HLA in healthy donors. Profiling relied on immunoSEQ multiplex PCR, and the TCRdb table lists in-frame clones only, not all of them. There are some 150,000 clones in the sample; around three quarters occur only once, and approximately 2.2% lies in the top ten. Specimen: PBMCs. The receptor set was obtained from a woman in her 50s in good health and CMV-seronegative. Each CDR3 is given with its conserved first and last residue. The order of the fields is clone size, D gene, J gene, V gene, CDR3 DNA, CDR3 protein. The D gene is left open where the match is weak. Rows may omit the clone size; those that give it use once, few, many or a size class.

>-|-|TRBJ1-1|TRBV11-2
TGTGCCAGCAGCTTACTTGGCAGTAACACTGAAGCTTTCTTT
CASSLLGSNTEAFF
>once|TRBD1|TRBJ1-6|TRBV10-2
TGCGCCAGCAGTGAGGGGGACAGGGTATTCAATTCCCCCCTCCACTTT
CASSEGDRVFNSPLHF
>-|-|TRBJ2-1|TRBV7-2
TGTGCCAGCAGCCGTAGTAAGAGCTCCTACAATGAGCAGTTCTTC
CASSRSKSSYNEQFF
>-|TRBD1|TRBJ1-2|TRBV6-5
TGTGCCAGCAAACCAGGGGGGACAGGGGCGCAAGGCTACACCTTC
CASKPGGTGAQGYTF
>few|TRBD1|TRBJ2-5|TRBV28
TGTGCCAGCAGCACGACAGGGGACGAGACCCAGTACTTC
CASSTTGDETQYF
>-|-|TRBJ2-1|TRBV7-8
TGTGCCAGCAGTCAAAGGACACGGAGCTTTGAGGAGTTCTTC
CASSQRTRSFEEFF
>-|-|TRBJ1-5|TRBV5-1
TGCGCCAGCAGCAAGGAGGGGAGCAATCAGCCCCAGCATTTT
CASSKEGSNQPQHF
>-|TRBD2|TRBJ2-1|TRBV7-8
TGTGCCAGCAGCTTAGCGCTAGCGGCCAACTACAATGAGCAGTTCTTC
CASSLALAANYNEQFF
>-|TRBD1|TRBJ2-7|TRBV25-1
TGTGCCAGCAGTGCGGGACAGGGGGCGTACGAGCAGTACTTC
CASSAGQGAYEQYF
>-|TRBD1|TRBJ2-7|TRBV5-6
TGTGCCAGCAGGCCCGGGGACAGGGGGGTGAAGCAGTACTTC
CASRPGDRGVKQYF
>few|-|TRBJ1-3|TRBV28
TGTGCCCTCGGGGGGGGACCGAACTCTGGAAACACCATATATTTT
CALGGGPNSGNTIYF
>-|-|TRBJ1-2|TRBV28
TGTGCCAGCAGTCGTTCCTCTTATGGCTACACCTTC
CASSRSSYGYTF
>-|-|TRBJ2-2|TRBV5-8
TGTGCCAGCAGCTTCTCCCTCACCGGGGAGCTGTTTTTT
CASSFSLTGELFF
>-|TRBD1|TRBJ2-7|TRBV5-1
TGCGCCAGCAGCCCCGGGACAGGGTCTCGCGAGCAGTACTTC
CASSPGTGSREQYF
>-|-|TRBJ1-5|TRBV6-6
TGTGCCAGCAGTTACAGGACAGAGACACGACAGCCCCAGCATTTT
CASSYRTETRQPQHF
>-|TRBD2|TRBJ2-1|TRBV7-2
TGTGCCAGCAGCTTTGCGGGAGGTGACAATGAGCAGTTCTTC
CASSFAGGDNEQFF
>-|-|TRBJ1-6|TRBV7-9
TGTGCCAGCAGCTTAACCAACTCGAAGTCTTCCCCCCTCCACTTT
CASSLTNSKSSPLHF
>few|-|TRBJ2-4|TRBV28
TGTGCCAGCAGTTTATTTTCAGCGGGCAAAAACATTCAGTACTTC
CASSLFSAGKNIQYF
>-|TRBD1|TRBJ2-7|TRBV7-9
TGTGCCAGCAGCTCGGACAGGGGTTCCTCCTACGAGCAGTACTTC
CASSSDRGSSYEQYF
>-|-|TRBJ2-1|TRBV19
TGTGCCAGTAGTTTCCCCCGGACAGACTTAAACAATGAGCAGTTCTTC
CASSFPRTDLNNEQFF
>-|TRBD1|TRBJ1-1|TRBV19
TGTGCCAGTAGCCCGGGACAGTTGAACACTGAAGCTTTCTTT
CASSPGQLNTEAFF
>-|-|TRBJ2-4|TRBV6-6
TGTGCCAGCAGTTACCTGGCCCAGGAAAACATTCAGTACTTC
CASSYLAQENIQYF
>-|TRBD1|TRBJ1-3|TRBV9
TGTGCCAGCAGCGTAGGGACAGGGGCGGCGGGCAAAAACACCATATATTTT
CASSVGTGAAGKNTIYF
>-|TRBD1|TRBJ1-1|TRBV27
TGTGCCAGCAGTCGTATGACCGGGACAGCTGAAGCTTTCTTT
CASSRMTGTAEAFF
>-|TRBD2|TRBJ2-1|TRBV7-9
TGTGCCAGCAGCCCTCCCTTAGCGGGAGGTCTTAACAATGAGCAGTTCTTC
CASSPPLAGGLNNEQFF
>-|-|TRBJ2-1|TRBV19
TGTGCCAGTAGTATAGTTAGCGGTACCTACAATGAGCAGTTCTTC
CASSIVSGTYNEQFF
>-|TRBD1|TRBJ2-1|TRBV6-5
TGTGCCAGCAGGCCCGACAGGGGACATGAGCAGTTCTTC
CASRPDRGHEQFF
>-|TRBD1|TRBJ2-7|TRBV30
TGTGCCTGGAGTGTACCCCGTGTCGATCACAGGGGGCGTCCGTACGAGCAGTACTTC
CAWSVPRVDHRGRPYEQYF
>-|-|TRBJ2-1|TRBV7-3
TGTGCCAGCAGCCCCCAGGGAACAACCTCCTACAATGAGCAGTTCTTC
CASSPQGTTSYNEQFF
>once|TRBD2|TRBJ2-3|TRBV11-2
TGTGCCAGCAGCATTCGGGACTACTCTAACACAGATACGCAGTATTTT
CASSIRDYSNTDTQYF
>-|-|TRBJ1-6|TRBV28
TGTGCCAGCAGTTTGTGGGCTTCACCCCTCCACTTT
CASSLWASPLHF
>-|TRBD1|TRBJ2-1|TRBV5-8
TGTGCCAGCAGCTTGGGTGGACAGGGAAACAATGAGCAGTTCTTC
CASSLGGQGNNEQFF
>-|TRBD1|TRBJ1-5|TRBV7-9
TGTGCCAGCAGCGAACAGGGGGATCAGCCCCAGCATTTT
CASSEQGDQPQHF
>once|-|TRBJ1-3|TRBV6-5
TGTGCCAGCAGTTCGGATTCTCGGCGGACTGGAAACACCATATATTTT
CASSSDSRRTGNTIYF
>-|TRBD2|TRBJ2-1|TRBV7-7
TGTGCCAGCAGCTTGGATGCCGGGGGGAGGGATGAGCAGTTCTTC
CASSLDAGGRDEQFF
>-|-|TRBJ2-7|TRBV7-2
TGTGCCAGCAGCTTCTTAGCCTACGAGCAGTACTTC
CASSFLAYEQYF
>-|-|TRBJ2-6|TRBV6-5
TGTGCCAGCAGTTACTCGAGTGGTTCTGGGGCCAACGTCCTGACTTTC
CASSYSSGSGANVLTF
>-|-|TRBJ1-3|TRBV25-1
TGTGCCAGCAGTAGGGGAGGGAGAGGAAACACCATATATTTT
CASSRGGRGNTIYF